This record looks at one T cell receptor beta chain sequence and its context. These data belong to a study of blood T cell repertoires in COVID-19. On the study more broadly: Donors in the United States, Italy and Spain gave samples during acute or convalescent COVID-19. From T cells, B-cell-depleted T cells, or PBMCs came the material, which was cDNA or gDNA.

Unmatched junction bases numbered 10, after V lost 6 bases and J lost 6 bases. Germline V gene sequence: CDR1 MNHEY, CDR2 SVGAGI. The CDR3 has 15 amino acids. Methods used by the authors: Amplification of reference gene primers was used by the study to estimate nucleated cell counts. Measured with immunoSEQ multiplex PCR; TCRdb has only the in-frame clones, and not every one. That table gives V, J and clone size, and the DNA gave D and trimming. This sample has tens of thousands of clones, with 80% to 90% found just once. The sample taken for sequencing was peripheral blood. The chain uses TRBV6-5 and TRBJ2-4; 8 nucleotides match TRBD1. The TCR was taken from a man in his sixties in a cohort sampled during active COVID-19. This CDR3 is CASSPGTGGGNIQYF. For the CDR3, the DNA is TGTGCCAGCAGCCCCGGGACAGGTGGGGGAAACATTCAGTACTTC.